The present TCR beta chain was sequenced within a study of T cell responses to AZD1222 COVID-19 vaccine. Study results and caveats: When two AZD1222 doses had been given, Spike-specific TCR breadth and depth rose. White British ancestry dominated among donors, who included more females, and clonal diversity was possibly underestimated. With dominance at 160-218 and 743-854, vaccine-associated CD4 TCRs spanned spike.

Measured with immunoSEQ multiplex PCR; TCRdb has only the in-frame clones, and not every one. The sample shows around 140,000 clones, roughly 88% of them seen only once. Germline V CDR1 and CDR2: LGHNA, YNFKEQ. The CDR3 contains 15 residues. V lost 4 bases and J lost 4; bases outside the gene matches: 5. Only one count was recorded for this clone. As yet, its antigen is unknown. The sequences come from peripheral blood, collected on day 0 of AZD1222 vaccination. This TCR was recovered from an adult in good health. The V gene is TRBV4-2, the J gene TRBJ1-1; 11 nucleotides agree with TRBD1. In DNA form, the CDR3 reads TGTGCCAGCAGCCTCGGACAGGGGGCAATCACTGAAGCTTTCTTT. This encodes CASSLGQGAITEAFF.